The 29 T cell receptor beta chains in this list originate from one sample, sequenced in a study of T cell changes during pregnancy in multiple sclerosis. The table came from immunoSEQ multiplex PCR; TCRdb's copy has only in-frame clones and leaves some out. The repertoire includes 75,000 to 95,000 clones, around 93% of them detected once, and 0.85% to 0.95% sits in the top ten. Sample: peripheral blood, taken before pregnancy. The origin of the receptors is a female donor with multiple sclerosis, enrolled in a pregnancy study.

The chain has TRBV6-1 and TRBJ1-2, with D hard to call. The germline CDR1 and CDR2 sequences are MNHNS and SASEGT. V was pared by 0 bases and J by 4 bases, with 6 bases between. The CDR3 contains 13 residues. CDR3 in amino acids: CASSEARIYGYTF. CDR3 bases: TGTGCCAGCAGTGAAGCGCGGATCTATGGCTACACCTTC.

This clone was detected only once. The rearrangement joins TRBV29-1 to TRBJ2-2, with D possibly being TRBD1 (5 bases). Germline lookup yields CDR1 SQVTM and CDR2 ANQGSEA. The CDR3 has 11 residues. V lost 7 bases, J lost 8 bases, and 11 bases lay in between. CDR3 coding DNA: TGCAGCGCTCAGGGTTCAGGGGAGCTGTTTTTT. Translated: CSAQGSGELFF.

This clone was recorded only once. V is TRBV12-5 and J is TRBJ2-2; D ambiguous. The V end lost 0 bases, the J end lost 3 bases, and 11 bases lay between the germline ends. The CDR3 is 16 amino acids. From germline, CDR1 is LGHNT and CDR2 FRNRAP. The CDR3 sequence: CASGLVLGPHTGELFF. CDR3 in DNA: TGTGCTAGTGGTTTGGTACTGGGCCCGCACACCGGGGAGCTGTTTTTT.

This chain uses TRBV6-1 with TRBJ1-2; TRBD1 matches at 8 bases. The V and J ends lost 4 bases and 8 bases, in that order; junction bases with no gene match: 6. Germline V gene data show CDR1 as MNHNS and CDR2 as SASEGT. The CDR3 runs 13 residues. CDR3 protein: CASSVVGQGGYTF. DNA for the CDR3: TGTGCCAGCAGTGTAGTCGGACAGGGAGGCTACACCTTC.

V gene TRBV13 combines with J gene TRBJ1-1; 7 bases are shared with TRBD1. V lost 2 bases, J lost 1 base, and 4 bases stayed unmatched. CDR3 length equals 15 residues. Per the germline V gene, CDR1 is PRHDT and CDR2 is FYEKMQ (reference sequence). In nucleotides, the CDR3 is TGTGCCAGCAGCTTAACAGGGGCTGGGAACACTGAAGCTTTCTTT. This translates into CASSLTGAGNTEAFF.

V usage is TRBV9 and J usage is TRBJ2-5; 8 nucleotides line up with TRBD1. Trimming took 3 bases from V and 8 from J; bases not matched to a gene: 9. The V gene's germline CDR1 is SGDLS and CDR2 YYNGEE. The CDR3 covers 14 residues. The DNA for the CDR3 is TGTGCCAGCAGCGGGGGCGGACAGGGAGGCACCCAGTACTTC. This encodes CASSGGGQGGTQYF.

The genes are TRBV7-9 and TRBJ1-4; D is unresolved. Germline V CDR1 and CDR2: SEHNR, FQNEAQ (reference sequence). Trimming cost V 5 bases and J 6 bases, with 19 bases left between them. This CDR3 is 16 amino acids long. In nucleotides, the CDR3 is TGTGCCAGCAGCCCACCACCGGGCGGGGTGGATGAAAAACTGTTTTTT. Translation gives CASSPPPGGVDEKLFF.

The chain recombines TRBV27 with TRBJ2-7, with a weak D call TRBD2 (7 bases). Trimming stripped 8 bases from V and 4 bases from J, with 18 bases between. Germline CDR1 is MNHEY and CDR2 is SMNVEV (reference sequence). The CDR3 is made up of 14 amino acids. Here the CDR3 reads CASSEGGGRYEQYF. For the CDR3, the DNA is TGTGCCAGCTCAGAAGGGGGGGGCCGGTACGAGCAGTACTTC.

This clone was picked up one time. V gene TRBV4-3 combines with J gene TRBJ2-2; 8 bases fit TRBD2. Germline V gives CDR1 LGHNA, CDR2 YSLEER. The J segment lost 6 bases and the V segment lost 4 bases, leaving 4 bases of the junction unmatched. This CDR3 region has 14 residues. The DNA of the CDR3 is TGCGCCAGCAGCCCGGGACTAGTTCCCGGGGAGCTGTTTTTT. Translation: CASSPGLVPGELFF.

The rearrangement links TRBV1 to TRBJ2-4; the D call TRBD2 from the table was never checked on the DNA. TRBV1 is described as a pseudogene. The CDR3 totals 16 residues. The CDR3 loop is CTSSQAPLLAKNIQYF. DNA for the CDR3: TGCACCAGCAGCCAAGCTCCACTTCTAGCCAAAAACATTCAGTACTTC.

The chain has TRBV19 and TRBJ2-2; a weak D match, TRBD2 (5 bases). Trimming removed 7 bases from V and 1 base from J, with 19 bases in between. The CDR3 totals 17 residues. CDR1 and CDR2 from the germline V gene are LNHDA and SQIVND (reference sequence). CDR3 bases: TGTGCCAGTACCCTCATAGGACTGGGCCAGAACACCGGGGAGCTGTTTTTT. It specifies CASTLIGLGQNTGELFF.

CDR3 sequence (DNA): TGTGCCAGCAGCTTACTTGGGACTGTGGGCACAGATACGCAGTATTTT. Amino acids: CASSLLGTVGTDTQYF. This chain connects TRBV7-3 to TRBJ2-3; tentative D call: TRBD2 (6 bases). This CDR3 region has 16 residues. Germline loops: CDR1 SGHTA, CDR2 FQGTGA. The V end was cut by 2 bases, the J end by 1 base, with 13 bases between.

V usage is TRBV7-9 and J usage is TRBJ2-1, with TRBD2 identical over 8 bases. The CDR3 sequence is 16 residues long. The ends lost 0 bases at V and 4 bases at J; junction bases unmatched: 5. Germline lookup yields CDR1 SEHNR and CDR2 FQNEAQ (reference sequence). CDR3 loop: CASSLAGAGVYNEQFF. In DNA form, the CDR3 reads TGTGCCAGCAGCTTAGCCGGAGCGGGGGTTTACAATGAGCAGTTCTTC.

The chain combines TRBV18 with TRBJ1-1; perhaps TRBD1 as D (5 bases). The V and J ends lost 2 bases and 5 bases respectively, with 21 bases between them. CDR1 and CDR2 from the germline V gene are KGHSH and LQKENI. The CDR3 covers 17 residues. Here the CDR3 DNA reads TGTGCCAGCTCACCATTCAGGGCAGAAAAAGAACATACTGAAGCTTTCTTT. Amino acid sequence: CASSPFRAEKEHTEAFF.

This chain connects TRBV4-1 to TRBJ2-7; 7 bases are a match to TRBD1. CDR1 MGHRA and CDR2 YSYEKL come from the germline V gene. V lost 0 bases to trimming and J lost 1 base; unmatched junction nucleotides: 6. The CDR3 runs 16 residues. The CDR3: CASSQERQGGSYEQYF. The DNA for the CDR3 is TGCGCCAGCAGCCAAGAAAGACAGGGTGGGTCCTACGAGCAGTACTTC.

The rearrangement links TRBV29-1 to TRBJ2-3; D gene unclear. The CDR3 consists of 10 residues. V gave up 8 bases and J gave up 1 base, with 4 bases separating them. CDR1 is SQVTM and CDR2 is ANQGSEA in the germline V gene. The CDR3 here is CSIGTDTQYF. The CDR3 DNA reads TGCAGCATCGGCACAGATACGCAGTATTTT.

This clone has a single count. V gene TRBV2 combines with J gene TRBJ2-1; D remains unclear. Germline loops: CDR1 SNHLY, CDR2 FYNNEI. This CDR3 contains 11 residues. Trimming removed 6 bases from V and 9 bases from J, with 9 bases in between. CDR3 loop: CASRARSEQFF. DNA for the CDR3: TGTGCCAGCAGGGCTAGGAGTGAGCAGTTCTTC. Variable domain in full (rest from reference TRBV2 and TRBJ2-1): EPEVTQTPSHQVTQMGQEVILRCVPISNHLYFYWYRQILGQKVEFLVSFYNNEISEKSEIFDDQFSVERPDGSNFTLKIRSTKLEDSAMYFCASRARSEQFFGPGTRLTVL.

V and J are TRBV13 and TRBJ1-2; no clear D gene. CDR1 is PRHDT and CDR2 is FYEKMQ in the germline V gene (reference sequence). Trimming took off 6 bases at V and 7 bases at J, with 12 bases between the two ends. This CDR3 has 12 amino acids. This CDR3 is CASRFGEAGYTF. The DNA for the CDR3 is TGTGCCAGCAGATTCGGGGAAGCTGGCTACACCTTC.

The V call is TRBV27, the J call TRBJ2-7; the match to TRBD1 covers 9 bases. The CDR3 totals 14 residues. Germline CDR1 and CDR2: MNHEY and SMNVEV (reference sequence). J gave up 4 bases and V 4 bases, and 5 bases lay outside the gene matches. Here the CDR3 DNA reads TGTGCCAGCAGTTCCGGGACAGGGAAGTACGAGCAGTACTTC. Its translation: CASSSGTGKYEQYF.

In this sample, this clone turned up once. The rearrangement links TRBV7-3 to TRBJ2-2; TRBD2 aligns across 7 bases. After removal of 5 bases from V and 5 bases from J, the junction contained 11 bases not matched to a gene. The germline V gene encodes CDR1 SGHTA and CDR2 FQGTGA. The CDR3 spans 16 residues. Written as DNA, the CDR3 is TGTGCCAGCAGCCCCACGGGGGGATGGGGGACCGGGGAGCTGTTTTTT. This translates into CASSPTGGWGTGELFF.

The genes are TRBV9 and TRBJ2-3, with D perhaps matching TRBD1 (6 bases). Trimming pared 1 base from V and 3 bases from J, leaving 12 bases between. This CDR3 is built from 15 residues. Looked up from germline, CDR1 is SGDLS and CDR2 is YYNGEE. CDR3 region: CASSVMTGGTDTQYF. The DNA of the CDR3 is TGTGCCAGCAGCGTAATGACAGGAGGAACAGATACGCAGTATTTT.

The rearrangement joins TRBV14 to TRBJ1-2; no clear D. CDR1 is SGHDN and CDR2 is FVKESK in the germline V gene. The CDR3 is made up of 14 amino acids. V shed 0 bases and J shed 8 bases, with 13 bases lying between them. The CDR3 reads CASSQELTAGGYTF. CDR3 coding DNA: TGTGCCAGCAGCCAAGAGTTAACCGCGGGCGGCTACACCTTC.

The chain uses TRBV5-6 and TRBJ2-6, with 9 bases lining up with TRBD1. The germline V gene encodes CDR1 SGHDT and CDR2 YYEEEE. Germline trimming cut 4 bases from V and 1 base from J; bases unmatched to any gene: 12. The CDR3 has 19 amino acids. The chain's CDR3 is CASSRRRGTGLSGANVLTF. The CDR3, as DNA: TGTGCCAGCAGCCGACGGCGCGGGACAGGGTTATCTGGGGCCAACGTCCTGACTTTC.

The chain uses TRBV9 and TRBJ2-7, with D possibly TRBD2 on 6 matching bases. Germline V gene lookup returns CDR1 SGDLS and CDR2 YYNGEE. Trimming took off 0 bases at V and 4 bases at J, with 17 bases between the two ends. The length of the CDR3 is 16 residues. CDR3 sequence: CASSVDGRGLIYEQYF. CDR3 bases: TGTGCCAGCAGCGTAGACGGGCGAGGACTAATTTACGAGCAGTACTTC.

This clone was observed a single time. Other nucleotide sequences in the sample specify the same CDR3. The chain carries TRBV7-3 and TRBJ2-3, with 7 positions matching TRBD2. Germline trimming cut 2 bases from V and 1 base from J; bases unmatched to any gene: 6. The length of the CDR3 is 16 residues. Germline V lookup: CDR1 SGHTA, CDR2 FQGTGA. CDR3 in amino acids: CASSLSPAGGTDTQYF. As DNA, the CDR3 is TGTGCCAGCAGCTTATCCCCGGCGGGGGGCACAGATACGCAGTATTTT.

The J gene is TRBJ1-2, the V gene TRBV2; 11 bases match TRBD1. This CDR3 region has 14 residues. CDR1 is SNHLY and CDR2 is FYNNEI in the germline V gene. The ends lost 10 bases at V and 4 bases at J; junction bases unmatched: 8. The CDR3 loop reads CATKDRGLGYGYTF. The CDR3 coding sequence is TGTGCCACCAAGGACAGGGGGCTTGGCTATGGCTACACCTTC.

The V gene is TRBV5-5, the J gene TRBJ2-7; no clear D gene. The length of the CDR3 is 11 residues. CDR1 and CDR2 (germline): SGHKS, YYEKEE (reference sequence). V lost 2 bases to trimming and J lost 3 bases, with 3 bases between them. The CDR3 reads CASSFLYEQYF. CDR3 DNA sequence: TGTGCCAGCAGCTTTCTCTACGAGCAGTACTTC.

J is TRBJ2-7 and V is TRBV13, with 10 bases matching TRBD2. V dropped 5 bases and J dropped 3; count of bases not matched to a gene: 4. The CDR3 length is 14 residues. Germline values: CDR1 PRHDT, CDR2 FYEKMQ (reference sequence). The DNA of the CDR3 is TGTGCCAGCAGCCAAACTAGCGGGAACTACGAGCAGTACTTC. It yields the protein CASSQTSGNYEQYF.

This rearrangement joins TRBV29-1 to TRBJ2-5; 10 bases are shared with TRBD1. J gave up 5 bases and V 6 bases, and 9 bases lay outside the gene matches. The V gene's germline CDR1 is SQVTM and CDR2 ANQGSEA. The CDR3 spans 14 residues. The CDR3 DNA sequence: TGCAGCGTCCACGGACAGGGGGGGTGGGAGACCCAGTACTTC. Its translation: CSVHGQGGWETQYF. The full variable domain, with the rest looked up from reference TRBV29-1 and TRBJ2-5, is SAVISQKPSRDICQRGTSLTIQCQVDSQVTMMFWYRQQPGQSLTLIATANQGSEATYESGFVIDKFPISRPNLTFSTLTVSNMSPEDSSIYLCSVHGQGGWETQYFGPGTRLLVL.